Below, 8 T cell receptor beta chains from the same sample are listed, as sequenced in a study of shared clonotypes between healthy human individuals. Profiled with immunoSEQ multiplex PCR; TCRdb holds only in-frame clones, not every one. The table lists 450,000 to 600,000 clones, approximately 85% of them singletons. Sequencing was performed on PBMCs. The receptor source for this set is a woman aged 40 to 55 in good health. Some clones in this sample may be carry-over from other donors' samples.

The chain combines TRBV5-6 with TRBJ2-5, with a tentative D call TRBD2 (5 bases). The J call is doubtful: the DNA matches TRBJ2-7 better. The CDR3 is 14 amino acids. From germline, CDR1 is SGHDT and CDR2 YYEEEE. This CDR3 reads CASSLSSGEYEQYF. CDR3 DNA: TGTGCCAGCAGCTTGTCCAGCGGAGAATACGAGCAGTACTTC.

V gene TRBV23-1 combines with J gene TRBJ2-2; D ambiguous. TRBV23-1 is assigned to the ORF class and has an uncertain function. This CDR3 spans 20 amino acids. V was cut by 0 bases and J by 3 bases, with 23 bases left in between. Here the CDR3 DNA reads TGCGCCAGCAGTCAATCCCGCACGGCGGACCCCACAACGGACACCGGGGAGCTGTTTTTT. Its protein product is CASSQSRTADPTTDTGELFF.

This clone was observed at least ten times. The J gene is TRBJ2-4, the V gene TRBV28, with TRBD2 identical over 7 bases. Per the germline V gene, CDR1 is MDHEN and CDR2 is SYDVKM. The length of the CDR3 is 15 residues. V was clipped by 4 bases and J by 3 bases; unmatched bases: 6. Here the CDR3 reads CASSSPLAVKNIQYF. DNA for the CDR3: TGTGCCAGCAGTTCACCTCTAGCGGTCAAAAACATTCAGTACTTC.

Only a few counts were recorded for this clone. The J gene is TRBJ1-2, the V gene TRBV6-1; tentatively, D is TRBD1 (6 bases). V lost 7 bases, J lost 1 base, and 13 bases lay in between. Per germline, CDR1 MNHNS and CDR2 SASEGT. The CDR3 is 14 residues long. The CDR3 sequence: CASTLRQVNYGYTF. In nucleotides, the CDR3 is TGTGCCAGCACGCTTCGACAGGTTAACTATGGCTACACCTTC.

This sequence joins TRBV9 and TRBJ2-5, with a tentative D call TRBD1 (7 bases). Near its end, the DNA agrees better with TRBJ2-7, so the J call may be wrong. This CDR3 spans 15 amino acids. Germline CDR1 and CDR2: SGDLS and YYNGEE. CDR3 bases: TGTGCCAGCAGCGTAACAGGGGACTTATCCTACGAGCAGTACTTC. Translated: CASSVTGDLSYEQYF.

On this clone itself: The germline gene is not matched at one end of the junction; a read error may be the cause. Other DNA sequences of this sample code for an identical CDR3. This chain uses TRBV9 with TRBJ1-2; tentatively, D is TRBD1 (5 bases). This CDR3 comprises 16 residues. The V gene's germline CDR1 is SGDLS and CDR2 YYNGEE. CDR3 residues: CASSVGSGFEGYGYTF. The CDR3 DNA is TGTGCTAGCAGCGTAGGATCAGGGTTCGAAGGGTATGGCTACACCTTC.

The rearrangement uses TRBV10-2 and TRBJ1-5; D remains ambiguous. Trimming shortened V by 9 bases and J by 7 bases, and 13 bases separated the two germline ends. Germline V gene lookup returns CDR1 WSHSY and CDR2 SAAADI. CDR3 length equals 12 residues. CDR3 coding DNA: TGCGCCAGTAGTAGGGTAGGGCAGCCCCAGCATTTT. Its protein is CASSRVGQPQHF.

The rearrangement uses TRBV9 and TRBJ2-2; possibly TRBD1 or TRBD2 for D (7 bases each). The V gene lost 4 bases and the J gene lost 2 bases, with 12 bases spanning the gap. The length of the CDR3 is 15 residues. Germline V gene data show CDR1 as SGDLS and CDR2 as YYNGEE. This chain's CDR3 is CASSLGGGNTGELFF. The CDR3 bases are TGTGCCAGCAGCTTGGGAGGGGGCAACACCGGGGAGCTGTTTTTT.